This TCR beta chain appears in the sequencing data of a study of post-analysis software for immune sequencing data. Study-wide context: The disease courses spanned relapsing-remitting, secondary progressive and progressive-relapsing forms of multiple sclerosis.

The study's findings and limits: Controls had significantly higher normalized Chao1 diversity than multiple sclerosis patients. F measure clustering grouped samples strongly by preparation batch. In patients, five or six TRBV segments were more frequent than in controls, with TRBV5-6, TRBV5-1 and TRBV20-1 among them.

Unique molecular identifiers were built into the TCR beta cDNA libraries. The T cell input of roughly 0.95 to 10 million gave around 450,000 cDNA molecules. TCRdb re-derived calls from the PCR reads in MiXCR, one entry per CDR3 protein. The table records 650,000 to 850,000 distinct CDR3 sequences, 46% of them present only once. This CDR3 contains 16 residues. J lost 8 bases, V lost 0 bases, and 10 bases had no gene match. Germline CDR1 reads MNHEY; CDR2 reads SVGEGT. Note on this clonotype: The antigen remains unidentified.

The clonotype was recovered from a girl aged 10 to 17 with multiple sclerosis. The chain has TRBV6-2 or TRBV6-3 and TRBJ2-1; 7 bases are shared with TRBD2. The sample consisted of blood. CDR3 coding DNA: TGTGCCAGCAGTTACTCCGGCGGGAGTAGGGTCGATGAGCAGTTCTTC. It translates to CASSYSGGSRVDEQFF.